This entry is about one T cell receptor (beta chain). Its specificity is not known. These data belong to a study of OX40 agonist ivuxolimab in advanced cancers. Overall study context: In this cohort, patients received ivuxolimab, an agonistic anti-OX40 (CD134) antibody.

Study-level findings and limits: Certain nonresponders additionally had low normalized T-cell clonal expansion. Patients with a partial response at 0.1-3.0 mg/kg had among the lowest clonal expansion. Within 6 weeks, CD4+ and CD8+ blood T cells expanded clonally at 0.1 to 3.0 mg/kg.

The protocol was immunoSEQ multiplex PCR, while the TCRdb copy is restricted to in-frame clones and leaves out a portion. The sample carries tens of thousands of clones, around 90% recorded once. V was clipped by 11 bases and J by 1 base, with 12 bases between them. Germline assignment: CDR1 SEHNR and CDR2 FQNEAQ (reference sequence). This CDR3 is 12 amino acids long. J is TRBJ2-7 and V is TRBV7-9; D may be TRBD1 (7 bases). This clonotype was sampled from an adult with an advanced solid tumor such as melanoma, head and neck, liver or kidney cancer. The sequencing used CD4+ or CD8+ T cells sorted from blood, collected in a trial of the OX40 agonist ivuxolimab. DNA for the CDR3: TGTGCCGGGGCGGGACAGTCCTACGAGCAGTACTTC. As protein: CAGAGQSYEQYF.